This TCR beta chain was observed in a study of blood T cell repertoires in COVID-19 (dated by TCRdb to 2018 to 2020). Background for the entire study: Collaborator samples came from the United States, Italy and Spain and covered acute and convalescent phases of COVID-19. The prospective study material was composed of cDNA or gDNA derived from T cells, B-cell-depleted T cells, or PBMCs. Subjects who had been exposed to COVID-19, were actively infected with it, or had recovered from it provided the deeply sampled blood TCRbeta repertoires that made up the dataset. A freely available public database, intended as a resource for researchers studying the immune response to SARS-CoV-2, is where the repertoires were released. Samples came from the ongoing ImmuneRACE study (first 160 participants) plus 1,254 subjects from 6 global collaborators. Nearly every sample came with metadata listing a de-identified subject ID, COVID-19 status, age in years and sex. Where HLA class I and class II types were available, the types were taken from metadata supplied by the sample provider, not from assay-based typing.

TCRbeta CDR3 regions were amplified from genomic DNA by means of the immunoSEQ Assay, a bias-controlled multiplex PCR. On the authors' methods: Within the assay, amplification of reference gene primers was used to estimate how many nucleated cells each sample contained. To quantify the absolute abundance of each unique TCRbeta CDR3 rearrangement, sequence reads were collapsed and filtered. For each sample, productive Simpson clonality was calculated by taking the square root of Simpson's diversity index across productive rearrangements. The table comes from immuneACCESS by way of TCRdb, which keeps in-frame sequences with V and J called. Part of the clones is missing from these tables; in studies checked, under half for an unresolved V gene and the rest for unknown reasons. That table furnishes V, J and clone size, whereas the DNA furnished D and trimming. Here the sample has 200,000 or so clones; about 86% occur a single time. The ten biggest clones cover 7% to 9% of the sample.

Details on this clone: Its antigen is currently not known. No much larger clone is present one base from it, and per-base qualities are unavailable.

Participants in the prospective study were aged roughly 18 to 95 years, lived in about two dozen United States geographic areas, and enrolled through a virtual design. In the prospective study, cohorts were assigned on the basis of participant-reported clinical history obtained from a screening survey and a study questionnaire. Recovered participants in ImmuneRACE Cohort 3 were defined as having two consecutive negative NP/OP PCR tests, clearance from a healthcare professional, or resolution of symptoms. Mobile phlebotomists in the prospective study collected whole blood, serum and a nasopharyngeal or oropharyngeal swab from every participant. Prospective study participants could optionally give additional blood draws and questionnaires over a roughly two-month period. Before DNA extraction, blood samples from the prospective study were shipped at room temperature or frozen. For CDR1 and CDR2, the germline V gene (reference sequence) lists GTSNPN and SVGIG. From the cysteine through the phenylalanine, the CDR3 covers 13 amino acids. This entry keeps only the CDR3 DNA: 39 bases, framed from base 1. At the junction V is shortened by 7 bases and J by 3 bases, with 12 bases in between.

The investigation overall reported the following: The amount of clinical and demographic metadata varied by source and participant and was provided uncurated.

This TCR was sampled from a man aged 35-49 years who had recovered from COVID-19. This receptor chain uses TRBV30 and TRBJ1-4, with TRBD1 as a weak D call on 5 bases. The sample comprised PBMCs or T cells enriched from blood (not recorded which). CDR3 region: CASGSVANEKLFF. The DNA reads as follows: TGTGCCTCAGGGTCGGTAGCTAATGAAAAACTGTTTTTT.